Shown below are 28 T cell receptor beta chains from a single sample sequenced in a study of blood T cells in healthy people across ages. A sample-barcoded 5' primer and a J-beta primer mix were used in a second PCR of roughly 7 to 11 cycles. Each CDR3 protein is one row after TCRdb ran MiXCR on the 5' RACE reads. The table includes 1.2 million to 1.5 million distinct CDR3 sequences, 35% to 45% detected once. The specimen sequenced was blood. All receptors derive from a young woman in good health.

This chain joins TRBV13 and TRBJ2-1; 14 nucleotides line up with TRBD2. Germline assignment: CDR1 PRHDT and CDR2 FYEKMQ (reference sequence). The CDR3 has 17 residues. Trimming at V came to 4 bases and at J to 2 bases, leaving 4 bases not matched to a gene. The CDR3 is CASSSRLAGGPYNEQFF. The CDR3 DNA follows: TGTGCCAGCAGCTCCCGACTAGCGGGGGGGCCCTACAATGAGCAGTTCTTC.

The sample holds a few counts of this clonotype. This chain joins TRBV7-9 and TRBJ2-7, with D perhaps matching TRBD1 (6 bases). Trimming stripped 2 bases from V and 3 bases from J, with 11 bases between. CDR1 and CDR2 (germline): SEHNR, FQNEAQ (reference sequence). This CDR3 spans 14 amino acids. The CDR3 coding sequence is TGTGCCAGCAGCTTACAGAACAGGGACTACGAGCAGTACTTC. It encodes CASSLQNRDYEQYF.

This rearrangement joins TRBV5-1 to TRBJ1-1; D remains ambiguous. V was trimmed by 0 bases and J by 10 bases, leaving 16 bases between them. This CDR3 comprises 14 residues. Germline-derived CDR1 and CDR2 are SGHRS and YFSETQ. CDR3 amino acids: CASSLAGDRRGAFF. The CDR3 coding sequence is TGCGCCAGCAGCTTGGCCGGAGATCGAAGAGGAGCTTTCTTT. Full variable domain (outside the CDR3, taken from reference TRBV5-1 and TRBJ1-1): KAGVTQTPRYLIKTRGQQVTLSCSPISGHRSVSWYQQTPGQGLQFLFEYFSETQRNKGNFPGRFSGRQFSNSRSEMNVSTLELGDSALYLCASSLAGDRRGAFFGQGTRLTVV.

The table lists this clonotype with a few counts. The chain combines TRBV7-8 with TRBJ1-2; 8 bases line up with TRBD1. V lost 5 bases and J lost 8; bases outside the gene matches: 13. The germline gives CDR1 SGHVS, CDR2 FQNEAQ. CDR3 length: 15 amino acids. The CDR3 nucleotides are TGTGCCAGCAGCGACGCCTTCGGGACAGGCGACGGCTACACCTTC. As protein: CASSDAFGTGDGYTF.

The chain carries TRBV27 and TRBJ1-1; the D is unclear. V gave up 0 bases and J gave up 1 base, with 15 bases separating them. CDR1 is MNHEY, CDR2 SMNVEV, per germline (reference sequence). This CDR3 region has 17 residues. CDR3 loop: CASSLSGGHLGNTEAFF. CDR3 nucleotide sequence: TGTGCCAGCAGTTTATCCGGCGGGCACCTTGGGAACACTGAAGCTTTCTTT.

V is TRBV5-4 and J is TRBJ2-3; TRBD1 agrees at 9 bases. The CDR3 is 19 residues long. CDR1 SGHNT and CDR2 YYREEE come from the germline V gene (reference sequence). The J segment lost 1 base and the V segment lost 4 bases, leaving 16 bases of the junction unmatched. CDR3 region: CASSLAGTGTSPGTDTQYF. The CDR3, as DNA: TGTGCCAGCAGCCTGGCCGGGACAGGGACATCCCCTGGCACAGATACGCAGTATTTT.

V gene TRBV5-4 combines with J gene TRBJ2-5; weak D call: TRBD2 (5 bases). CDR1 and CDR2 from the germline V gene are SGHNT and YYREEE (reference sequence). Trimming shortened V by 5 bases and J by 2 bases, and 13 bases separated the two germline ends. This CDR3 contains 14 residues. The CDR3 spells CASSGETPQETQYF. Here the CDR3 DNA reads TGTGCCAGCAGTGGGGAGACTCCTCAAGAGACCCAGTACTTC. The complete variable domain, with remaining parts taken from reference TRBV5-4 and TRBJ2-5, reads ETGVTQSPTHLIKTRGQQVTLRCSSQSGHNTVSWYQQALGQGPQFIFQYYREEENGRGNFPPRFSGLQFPNYSSELNVNALELDDSALYLCASSGETPQETQYFGPGTRLLVL.

The rearrangement uses TRBV12-3 or TRBV12-4 and TRBJ1-5; D is undetermined. V was clipped by 3 bases and J by 6 bases, with 12 bases between them. This CDR3 is 14 amino acids long. CDR3 amino acids: CASSLERAAQPQHF. The CDR3 nucleotides are TGTGCCAGCAGTTTGGAAAGGGCAGCTCAGCCCCAGCATTTT.

The V and J genes are TRBV10-3 and TRBJ2-7; 9 bases match TRBD2. Germline V CDR1 and CDR2: ENHRY, SYGVKD. Trimming took 3 bases from V and 9 from J; bases not matched to a gene: 9. This CDR3 spans 14 amino acids. CDR3 loop: CAISDQRGDPAQYF. CDR3 bases: TGTGCCATCAGTGATCAGCGGGGGGACCCGGCGCAGTACTTC.

The V call is TRBV12-3 or TRBV12-4, the J call TRBJ2-3; D is uncertain. CDR3 length: 15 residues. V dropped 1 base and J dropped 7 bases, with 15 bases sitting between them. CDR3 sequence: CASSLVSPERNTQYF. DNA of the CDR3: TGTGCCAGCAGTTTAGTCAGCCCGGAAAGAAATACGCAGTATTTT.

This clonotype was seen a handful of times. The V and J genes are TRBV5-1 and TRBJ2-3; D unresolved. The CDR3 is made up of 15 amino acids. The germline CDR1 and CDR2 sequences are SGHRS and YFSETQ. Trimming took off 5 bases at V and 3 bases at J, with 16 bases between the two ends. The chain's CDR3 is CASRWGRQETDTQYF. In DNA form, the CDR3 reads TGCGCCAGCAGATGGGGTCGGCAGGAAACAGATACGCAGTATTTT.

This clonotype has just one count. The genes are TRBV5-1 and TRBJ2-3; tentative D call: TRBD1 (6 bases). With 3 bases removed from V and 3 bases from J, the gap between germline ends came to 11 bases. Germline V lookup: CDR1 SGHRS, CDR2 YFSETQ. This CDR3 has 14 amino acids. CDR3 nucleotide sequence: TGCGCCAGCAGCTCCTGGGGGCCGACAGATACGCAGTATTTT. Its translation: CASSSWGPTDTQYF.

This clonotype was seen a few times. The rearrangement links TRBV20-1 to TRBJ2-4, with D tentatively TRBD2 (5 bases). The J call may not be correct, given that the DNA end is closer to TRBJ2-7. Germline-derived CDR1 and CDR2 are DFQATT and SNEGSKA (reference sequence). The CDR3 contains 13 residues. CDR3 residues: CSAGETGTYEQYF. The CDR3 nucleotides are TGCAGTGCTGGGGAGACTGGTACCTACGAGCAGTACTTC.

The chain joins TRBV6-1 to TRBJ2-1; D perhaps matches TRBD1 (5 bases). V lost 4 bases to trimming and J lost 7 bases, with 14 bases between them. The CDR3 spans 14 residues. Germline loops: CDR1 MNHNS, CDR2 SASEGT. In nucleotides, the CDR3 is TGTGCCAGCAGTGTTCCCGCTGGGGCGAATGAGCAGTTCTTC. The encoded protein is CASSVPAGANEQFF.

This clonotype was counted only a few times. The rearrangement uses TRBV30 and TRBJ2-1, with 8 bases that match TRBD1. Per germline, CDR1 GTSNPN and CDR2 SVGIG (reference sequence). CDR3 length: 15 amino acids. J lost 2 bases, V lost 1 base, and 4 bases had no gene match. Here the CDR3 DNA reads TGTGCCTGGAGTGACCGGGACAGGACCTACAATGAGCAGTTCTTC. Protein sequence: CAWSDRDRTYNEQFF.

The chain is built from TRBV20-1 and TRBJ2-4; 11 bases line up with TRBD2. The length of the CDR3 is 17 residues. CDR1 is DFQATT and CDR2 is SNEGSKA in the germline V gene (reference sequence). Trimming removed 0 bases from V and 13 bases from J; junction bases left unmatched: 17. The CDR3 loop reads CSARDSGSGRARNEQYF. CDR3 DNA sequence: TGCAGTGCTAGAGATTCGGGTAGCGGGAGGGCCAGGAATGAGCAGTACTTC.

The V call is TRBV27, the J call TRBJ2-5; D call uncertain. The CDR3 sequence is 15 residues long. V lost 5 bases, J lost 11 bases, and 24 bases lay in between. The germline CDR1 and CDR2 sequences are MNHEY and SMNVEV (reference sequence). CDR3 bases: TGTGCCAGCAGTCACTCCAGCCTAACTGGGCATGAGCAGTACTTC. This sequence encodes CASSHSSLTGHEQYF.

This clonotype was seen only a few times. V and J are TRBV2 and TRBJ2-5; maybe TRBD1 (5 bases). CDR1 is SNHLY and CDR2 is FYNNEI in the germline V gene. This CDR3 spans 13 amino acids. V was pared by 11 bases and J by 0 bases, with 13 bases between. The CDR3 protein is CALHRSYQETQYF. CDR3 nucleotide sequence: TGTGCCTTGCACAGGTCGTACCAAGAGACCCAGTACTTC.

This clonotype was seen more than once but under ten times. V gene TRBV5-1 combines with J gene TRBJ2-7; D remains unclear. Germline CDR1 and CDR2: SGHRS and YFSETQ. Trimming stripped 0 bases from V and 5 bases from J, with 12 bases between. The CDR3 has 14 amino acids. The CDR3 sequence: CASSLDREFNEQYF. CDR3 DNA: TGCGCCAGCAGCTTGGATAGGGAATTTAACGAGCAGTACTTC.

The chain carries TRBV6-6 and TRBJ2-3, with D possibly matching TRBD2 (5 bases). CDR1 and CDR2 from the germline V gene are MNHNY and SVGAGI (reference sequence). This CDR3 is built from 15 residues. The V end lost 5 bases, the J end lost 2 bases, and 14 bases lay between the germline ends. Here the CDR3 DNA reads TGTGCCAGCAGTCCCGGGCTAGCCCCCACAGATACGCAGTATTTT. This sequence encodes CASSPGLAPTDTQYF.

The chain links TRBV12-3 or TRBV12-4 to TRBJ2-1; 13 nucleotides agree with TRBD2. This CDR3 has 18 amino acids. V lost 5 bases to trimming and J lost 12 bases; unmatched junction nucleotides: 19. The CDR3 bases are TGTGCCAGCAGTCCCCCGGCCGGACTAGCGGGGGCAGGAGAGAGGCAGTTCTTC. It specifies CASSPPAGLAGAGERQFF.

The chain joins TRBV6-1 to TRBJ1-1, with D possibly matching TRBD1 (5 bases). Trimming pared 10 bases from V and 4 bases from J, leaving 13 bases between. This CDR3 region has 12 residues. CDR1 is MNHNS and CDR2 is SASEGT in the germline V gene. The CDR3 protein is CAIRQIGTEAFF. In DNA, the CDR3 is TGTGCCATCCGACAGATCGGCACTGAAGCTTTCTTT.

J is TRBJ2-3 and V is TRBV20-1; no firm D call. The CDR3 contains 13 residues. CDR1 DFQATT and CDR2 SNEGSKA come from the germline V gene (reference sequence). The ends were cut back, 3 bases at V and 1 base at J, with 8 bases in the middle. In DNA, the CDR3 is TGCAGTGCTAGTGACACCGGCACAGATACGCAGTATTTT. It encodes CSASDTGTDTQYF.

This clonotype appeared a single time. The V and J genes are TRBV11-2 and TRBJ1-2; D possibly corresponds to TRBD1 (5 bases). The V gene lost 1 base and the J gene lost 7 bases, with 10 bases spanning the gap. Germline V lookup: CDR1 SGHAT, CDR2 FQNNGV. This CDR3 region has 13 residues. This chain's CDR3 is CASSLGGIGGYTF. CDR3 DNA sequence: TGTGCCAGCAGCTTAGGGGGGATCGGTGGCTACACCTTC.

The CDR3 spells CASSPPGTINGYTF. Written as DNA, the CDR3 is TGTGCCAGCAGCCCACCCGGAACGATAAATGGCTACACCTTC. The chain employs TRBV28 and TRBJ1-2; unclear D gene. CDR1 is MDHEN and CDR2 is SYDVKM in the germline V gene. V was pared by 6 bases and J by 6 bases, with 17 bases between. The CDR3 length is 14 residues.

The rearrangement links TRBV7-9 to TRBJ2-6, with 10 bases aligning to TRBD1. The CDR3 extends over 15 amino acids. The trim removed 7 bases at V and 13 bases at J, leaving 13 bases unmatched. The germline gives CDR1 SEHNR, CDR2 FQNEAQ (reference sequence). Here the CDR3 DNA reads TGTGCCAGCACCCCAAGTGGACAGGGGGGCCAGGTCCTGACTTTC. Its protein is CASTPSGQGGQVLTF.

This chain links TRBV9 with TRBJ1-2, with no clear D. The CDR3 is 13 amino acids. Trimming shortened V by 6 bases and J by 4 bases, and 13 bases separated the two germline ends. Per germline, CDR1 SGDLS and CDR2 YYNGEE. The CDR3 here is CASTFEGLYGYTF. As DNA, the CDR3 is TGTGCCAGCACCTTCGAGGGCCTCTATGGCTACACCTTC.

The J gene is TRBJ2-2, the V gene TRBV3-1, with 9 positions matching TRBD1. Germline V gene data show CDR1 as LGHDT and CDR2 as YNNKEL (reference sequence). CDR3 size: 16 residues. The V gene end was trimmed by 3 bases and the J gene end by 1 base; junction bases not matched to a gene: 3. The CDR3 is CASSHRQGVNTGELFF. In nucleotides, the CDR3 is TGTGCCAGCAGCCACCGACAGGGGGTGAACACCGGGGAGCTGTTTTTT.